The 9 T cell receptor beta chains reported below all come from one sample, sequenced in a study of blood T cells in healthy people across ages. Combining a sample-barcoded 5' primer with a J-beta primer mix, a second PCR ran for roughly 7 to 12 cycles. One entry per CDR3 protein, called by TCRdb with MiXCR from the 5' RACE reads. This repertoire shows some 930,000 distinct CDR3 sequences, about 29% found once; its top ten account for roughly 10%. This sample also appeared in a second study, on T cells of mothers and their children.

The sequencing input was blood. The source is a woman aged 40 to 50 in good health.

The V call is TRBV5-1, the J call TRBJ2-5, with D perhaps matching TRBD1 or TRBD2 (7 bases each). The DNA end lines up better with TRBJ2-7; the J call may be wrong. The germline V gene has CDR1 SGHRS and CDR2 YFSETQ. This CDR3 has 14 amino acids. This CDR3 reads CASSFYQGGDEQYF. The CDR3 nucleotides read TGCGCCAGCAGCTTTTACCAGGGGGGGGACGAGCAGTACTTC.

This clonotype came up a few times. The CDR3 DNA follows: TGTGCCAGCAGTGCCTCGGGAAGGGGCTATGGCTACACCTTC. Amino acid sequence: CASSASGRGYGYTF. J is TRBJ1-2 and V is TRBV28, with D perhaps matching TRBD1 (5 bases). The V end lost 5 bases, the J end lost 4 bases, and 14 bases lay between the germline ends. The germline gives CDR1 MDHEN, CDR2 SYDVKM. The CDR3 covers 14 residues.

The CDR3 loop reads CASSQGVTARSFLIDTQYF. The CDR3 DNA reads TGTGCCAGCAGCCAAGGGGTCACGGCCAGATCTTTCCTCATAGATACGCAGTATTTT. This chain joins TRBV14 and TRBJ2-3; no reliable D call. V was trimmed by 1 base and J by 5 bases, leaving 25 bases between them. CDR1 is SGHDN, CDR2 FVKESK, per germline. This CDR3 region has 19 residues. Drawing the rest from reference TRBV14 and TRBJ2-3, the complete variable domain is EAGVTQFPSHSVIEKGQTVTLRCDPISGHDNLYWYRRVMGKEIKFLLHFVKESKQDESGMPNNRFLAERTGGTYSTLKVQPAELEDSGVYFCASSQGVTARSFLIDTQYFGPGTRLTVL.

This clonotype was detected once. The V gene is TRBV7-2, the J gene TRBJ1-2; D possibly corresponds to TRBD1 (6 bases). This CDR3 contains 16 residues. Germline values: CDR1 SGHTA, CDR2 FQGNSA. With 5 bases removed from V and 10 bases from J, the gap between germline ends came to 26 bases. CDR3 in amino acids: CASSIGGIWPPGSYTF. CDR3 DNA: TGTGCCAGCAGCATAGGGGGGATATGGCCACCCGGATCCTACACCTTC.

Ten or more counts support this clonotype. The chain is built from TRBV5-1 and TRBJ1-2; TRBD1 might be the D (6 bases). Germline CDR1 reads SGHRS; CDR2 reads YFSETQ. V lost 5 bases and J 4 bases, leaving 18 bases between the germline ends. This CDR3 region has 15 residues. In nucleotides, the CDR3 is TGCGCCAGCAGTTCCGACAGGCCGTATCCCTATGGCTACACCTTC. Its protein product is CASSSDRPYPYGYTF.

This clonotype was recorded a few times. This rearrangement joins TRBV28 to TRBJ1-4; D gene uncertain. Germline V gene data show CDR1 as MDHEN and CDR2 as SYDVKM. V shed 4 bases and J shed 0 bases, with 12 bases lying between them. The CDR3 runs 16 residues. CDR3 loop: CASSSLSGATNEKLFF. The CDR3 region has the DNA TGTGCCAGCAGTTCCCTGAGTGGAGCAACTAATGAAAAACTGTTTTTT.

The chain uses TRBV5-1 and TRBJ1-5; no firm D call. V was cut by 1 base and J by 4 bases, with 6 bases left in between. Per the germline V gene, CDR1 is SGHRS and CDR2 is YFSETQ. This CDR3 has 13 residues. The CDR3 protein is CASSLTVNQPQHF. CDR3 DNA: TGCGCCAGCAGCTTGACAGTTAATCAGCCCCAGCATTTT.

The table lists this clonotype with a few counts. This chain connects TRBV5-1 to TRBJ1-1, with D perhaps TRBD1 (5 bases). This CDR3 contains 13 residues. Germline V gene sequence: CDR1 SGHRS, CDR2 YFSETQ. Trimming stripped 4 bases from V and 7 bases from J, with 14 bases between. CDR3 loop: CASSLVVDSEAFF. Here the CDR3 DNA reads TGCGCCAGCAGCCTGGTAGTTGACAGTGAAGCTTTCTTT.

In this sample, this clonotype turned up a few times. The rearrangement uses TRBV9 and TRBJ1-1; the match to TRBD1 covers 8 bases. The V and J ends lost 4 bases and 4 bases, in that order; junction bases with no gene match: 18. The CDR3 has 18 residues. Germline CDR1 is SGDLS and CDR2 is YYNGEE. The CDR3 DNA reads as TGTGCCAGCAGCCGGAGTGGTGGGACAGGTTTTTCTGGCACTGAAGCTTTCTTT. Its translation is CASSRSGGTGFSGTEAFF.